This TCR beta chain was found in a study of cytomegalovirus exposure and HLA in healthy donors. Study findings and constraints: According to the study, approximately 150 TCR beta chains were cytomegalovirus-associated.

The PCR made use of 60 Vbeta and 13 Jbeta primers. Data came from immunoSEQ multiplex PCR; TCRdb stores just in-frame clones and leaves some out. The table lists under 110,000 clones, 65% to 80% of them singletons. With respect to this clone: Its target is not known.

The CDR3 runs 16 residues. Germline assignment: CDR1 MNHEY and CDR2 SMNVEV (reference sequence). Trimming removed 3 bases from V and 2 bases from J, with 16 bases in between. This TCR derives from a male donor in good health and CMV-seropositive. Material: PBMCs. The chain carries TRBV27 and TRBJ2-5; D is perhaps TRBD1 (6 bases). CDR3 in DNA: TGTGCCAGCAGTTTTGCGGACAGTACCCTTCAAGAGACCCAGTACTTC. Translated, it gives CASSFADSTLQETQYF.